These T cell receptor beta chains were read from a single sample in a study of regulatory T cells in long-lasting Graves disease. TCRdb processed the multiplex PCR reads anew with MiXCR; each CDR3 protein has one entry. Here the sample spans hundreds of thousands of distinct CDR3 sequences, 16% being singletons. The same data also contributed to another study, on T cells in Graves' hyperthyroidism and ophthalmopathy.

Source: peripheral blood mononuclear cells (PBMCs), taken at new diagnosis, from a patient treated with antithyroid drugs. All receptors come from a man aged 35-49 years with Graves disease. CDR3s include the opening cysteine and the closing phenylalanine or tryptophan. The D gene is left open where the match is weak. Clone sizes are given selectively: once, few, many, or a class where the clone is expanded.

clone size	V gene	D gene	J gene	CDR3 protein	CDR3 DNA
few	TRBV12-3/TRBV12-4	.	TRBJ1-3	CASSLWRPSGNTIYF	TGTGCCAGCAGTTTATGGCGTCCCTCTGGAAACACCATATATTTT
many	TRBV20-1	.	TRBJ2-7	CSANPQGLYEQYF	TGCAGTGCGAACCCACAGGGACTCTACGAGCAGTACTTC
many	TRBV9	TRBD1	TRBJ1-6	CASSAVGGQGSPLHF	TGTGCCAGCAGCGCGGTTGGGGGACAGGGTTCACCCCTCCACTTT
many	TRBV9	.	TRBJ1-5	CASGDRSNQPQHF	TGTGCCAGCGGAGACAGGAGTAATCAGCCCCAGCATTTT
many	TRBV24-1	.	TRBJ2-1	CATSDFGRGRTF	TGTGCCACCAGTGATTTCGGCAGGGGGAGGACCTTC
.	TRBV5-1	.	TRBJ1-2	CASSLADQGYGYTF	TGCGCCAGCAGCCTGGCGGATCAGGGCTATGGCTACACCTTC
.	TRBV29-1	TRBD2	TRBJ2-7	CSVMTSGGPYEQYF	TGCAGCGTTATGACTAGCGGGGGGCCTTACGAGCAGTACTTC
few	TRBV7-9	TRBD1	TRBJ2-7	CASSLQQGAGEQYF	TGTGCCAGCAGCCTCCAACAGGGGGCGGGTGAGCAGTACTTC
few	TRBV4-1	TRBD1	TRBJ1-5	CASSSTGTGGYSNQPQHF	TGCGCCAGCAGCTCGACGGGTACAGGGGGGTATAGCAATCAGCCCCAGCATTTT
.	TRBV7-9	.	TRBJ1-1	CASSDSTKDEDTEAFF	TGTGCCAGCAGCGATTCCACGAAGGACGAGGACACTGAAGCTTTCTTT
.	TRBV14	TRBD1	TRBJ2-2	CASSQRQGYHTGELFF	TGTGCCAGCAGCCAAAGACAGGGCTACCACACCGGGGAGCTGTTTTTT
medium-sized	TRBV11-2	TRBD2	TRBJ2-5	CASSLVGSGGQETQYF	TGTGCCAGCAGCTTAGTTGGCAGCGGGGGCCAAGAGACCCAGTACTTC
.	TRBV6-2/TRBV6-3	.	TRBJ2-5	CASSYSKETRYF	TGTGCCAGCAGTTACTCAAAAGAGACCCGGTACTTC
many	TRBV12-3/TRBV12-4	.	TRBJ2-5	CASSFRRGSLYF	TGTGCCAGCAGTTTCCGGCGGGGAAGTTTGTACTTC
many	TRBV28	.	TRBJ1-4	CASSSMRGRFREKLFF	TGTGCCAGCAGTTCTATGAGGGGCAGGTTTCGAGAAAAACTGTTTTTT
many	TRBV18	.	TRBJ1-1	CASSQSTGFTEAFF	TGTGCCAGCTCACAATCTACAGGGTTTACTGAAGCTTTCTTT
many	TRBV6-2/TRBV6-3	.	TRBJ2-3	CASSYARGTQYF	TGTGCCAGCAGTTACGCGAGGGGTACGCAGTATTTT
few	TRBV15	TRBD1	TRBJ1-2	CATSERQGGYGYTF	TGTGCCACCAGCGAGCGACAGGGGGGCTATGGCTACACCTTC
many	TRBV2	.	TRBJ2-2	CASSELVSGTGELFF	TGTGCCAGCAGTGAATTAGTGTCGGGCACCGGGGAGCTGTTTTTT
many	TRBV24-1	.	TRBJ2-7	CATSDLLDEQYF	TGTGCCACCAGTGATTTGCTGGACGAGCAGTACTTC
few	TRBV7-2	TRBD1	TRBJ1-2	CASGPGGTGVSSNYGYTF	TGTGCCAGCGGCCCGGGTGGGACAGGGGTTTCTTCTAACTATGGCTACACCTTC
.	TRBV5-1	TRBD2	TRBJ2-2	CASSLLAGHTGELFF	TGCGCCAGCAGCTTGCTAGCGGGTCACACCGGGGAGCTGTTTTTT
.	TRBV4-1	.	TRBJ1-5	CTSSQETRQGGQPQHF	TGCACCAGCAGCCAAGAGACGCGGCAGGGCGGTCAGCCCCAGCATTTT
few	TRBV20-1	TRBD2	TRBJ2-5	CSARLAGGPGETQYF	TGCAGTGCTAGACTAGCGGGGGGGCCGGGGGAGACCCAGTACTTC
many	TRBV25-1	TRBD1	TRBJ1-1	CASSDTGATEAFF	TGTGCCAGCAGTGATACAGGGGCCACTGAAGCTTTCTTT
many	TRBV5-1	.	TRBJ1-2	CASSAQVANYGYTF	TGCGCCAGCAGCGCACAGGTAGCTAACTATGGCTACACCTTC
.	TRBV4-1	.	TRBJ1-3	CASSQAIGLRSGNTIYF	TGCGCCAGCAGCCAAGCGATCGGATTACGCTCTGGAAACACCATATATTTT
.	TRBV2	.	TRBJ1-2	CASSGARLNYGYTF	TGTGCCAGCAGTGGGGCGCGACTGAACTATGGCTACACCTTC
many	TRBV20-1	.	TRBJ1-1	CSANWRWTTEAFF	TGCAGTGCTAACTGGAGGTGGACCACTGAAGCTTTCTTT
few	TRBV20-1	.	TRBJ2-3	CSARRGPSTDTQYF	TGCAGTGCTAGGCGGGGGCCAAGCACAGATACGCAGTATTTT